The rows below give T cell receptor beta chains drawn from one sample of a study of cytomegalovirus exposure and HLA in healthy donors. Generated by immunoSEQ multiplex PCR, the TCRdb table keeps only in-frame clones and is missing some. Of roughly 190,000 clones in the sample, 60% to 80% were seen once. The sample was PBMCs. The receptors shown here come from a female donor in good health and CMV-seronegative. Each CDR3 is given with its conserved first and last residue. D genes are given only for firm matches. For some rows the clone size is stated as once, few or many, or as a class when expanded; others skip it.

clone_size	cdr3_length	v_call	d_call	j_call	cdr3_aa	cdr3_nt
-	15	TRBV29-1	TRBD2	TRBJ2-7	CSVVGGTSGAYEQYF	TGCAGCGTTGTGGGGGGGACTAGCGGGGCCTACGAGCAGTACTTC
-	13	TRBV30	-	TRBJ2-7	CAWSYPPSYEQYF	TGTGCCTGGAGTTACCCCCCTAGTTACGAGCAGTACTTC
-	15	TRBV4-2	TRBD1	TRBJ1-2	CASSLGQGDTYGYTF	TGTGCCAGCAGCCTAGGACAGGGGGATACTTATGGCTACACCTTC
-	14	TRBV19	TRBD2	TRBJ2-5	CASSPLAEGETQYF	TGTGCCAGTAGTCCCCTAGCGGAGGGGGAGACCCAGTACTTC
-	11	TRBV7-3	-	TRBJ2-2	CASSSTGELFF	TGTGCCAGCAGTTCAACCGGGGAGCTGTTTTTT
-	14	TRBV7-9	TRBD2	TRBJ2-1	CASSYPGGPAEQFF	TGTGCCAGCAGCTACCCGGGGGGGCCGGCTGAGCAGTTCTTC
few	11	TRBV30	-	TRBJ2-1	CAWSVGGEQFF	TGTGCCTGGAGTGTGGGGGGAGAGCAGTTCTTC
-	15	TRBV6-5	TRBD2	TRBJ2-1	CASSLLAGVNNEQFF	TGTGCCAGCAGTCTTCTAGCGGGGGTCAACAATGAGCAGTTCTTC
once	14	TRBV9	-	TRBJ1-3	CASSVEGIGNTIYF	TGTGCCAGCAGCGTAGAGGGGATCGGAAACACCATATATTTT
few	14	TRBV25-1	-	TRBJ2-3	CASSEFSLTDTQYF	TGTGCCAGCAGTGAATTCTCCCTCACAGATACGCAGTATTTT
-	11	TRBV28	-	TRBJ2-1	CASSFRGEQFF	TGTGCCAGCAGTTTTAGGGGGGAGCAGTTCTTC
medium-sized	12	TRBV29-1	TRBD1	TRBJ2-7	CSVVFDRDEQYF	TGCAGCGTTGTATTTGACAGGGACGAGCAGTACTTC
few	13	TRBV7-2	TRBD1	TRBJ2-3	CASRGQLTDTQYF	TGTGCCAGCAGGGGACAGCTCACAGATACGCAGTATTTT
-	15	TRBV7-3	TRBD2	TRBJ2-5	CASSLTGGLQETQYF	TGTGCCAGCAGCTTAACCGGGGGGTTACAAGAGACCCAGTACTTC
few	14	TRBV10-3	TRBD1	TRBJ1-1	CAIKDRAVNTEAFF	TGTGCCATCAAGGACAGGGCGGTGAACACTGAAGCTTTCTTT
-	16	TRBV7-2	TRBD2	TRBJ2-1	CASSLVGSGVRSEQFF	TGTGCCAGCAGCTTAGTAGGGAGCGGGGTAAGGAGTGAGCAGTTCTTC
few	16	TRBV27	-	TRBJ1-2	CASSPTAGAFSWGYTF	TGTGCCAGCAGTCCGACCGCAGGTGCTTTTTCGTGGGGCTACACCTTC
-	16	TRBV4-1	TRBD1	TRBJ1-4	CASSPRLQGVSEKLFF	TGCGCCAGCAGCCCCCGGTTACAGGGGGTAAGCGAAAAACTGTTTTTT
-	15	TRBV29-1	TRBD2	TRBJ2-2	CSLKGRGSNTGELFF	TGCAGCCTGAAGGGGCGGGGGTCGAACACCGGGGAGCTGTTTTTT
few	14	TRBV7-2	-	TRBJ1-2	CASSLVRSSYGYTF	TGTGCCAGCAGCTTAGTCAGAAGTTCTTATGGCTACACCTTC
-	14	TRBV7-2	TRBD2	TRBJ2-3	CASSAGLATDTQYF	TGTGCCAGCAGCGCCGGACTAGCAACAGATACGCAGTATTTT
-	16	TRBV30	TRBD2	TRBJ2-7	CAWLAGLAGVVDEQYF	TGTGCCTGGCTCGCGGGACTAGCGGGAGTGGTGGACGAGCAGTACTTC
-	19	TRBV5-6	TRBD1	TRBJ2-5	CASSTDRGTDYHARWYQYF	TGTGCCAGCAGCACCGACAGGGGGACTGATTACCACGCTAGGTGGTACCAGTACTTC
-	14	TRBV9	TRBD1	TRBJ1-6	CASGTGVTNSPLHF	TGTGCCAGCGGGACAGGGGTTACTAATTCACCCCTCCACTTT
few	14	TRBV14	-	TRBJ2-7	CASSQGGQPYEQYF	TGTGCCAGCAGCCAAGGCGGGCAGCCCTACGAGCAGTACTTC
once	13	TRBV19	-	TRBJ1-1	CASSIVGYTEAFF	TGTGCCAGTAGTATTGTGGGCTACACTGAAGCTTTCTTT